This is a list of T cell receptor beta chains from one sample in a study of cytomegalovirus exposure and HLA in healthy donors. Repertoires were generated with immunoSEQ multiplex PCR, while TCRdb's copy carries only in-frame clones and drops some. The table lists some 130,000 clones, around 80% of them singletons, with about 6.5% in the top ten. Sequencing was performed on PBMCs. These receptors all stem from a man aged 40-49 years in good health and CMV-seropositive. Both conserved end residues are part of each CDR3. A D gene is named only where the DNA matches it firmly. Expanded clones get a size class; other rows say once, few or many, or leave the size out.

J: TRBJ1-3
size: .
V: TRBV4-1
D: .
CDR3: CASSPLAGNTIYF
DNA: TGCGCCAGCAGCCCGTTAGCGGGAAACACCATATATTTT

J: TRBJ2-1
size: .
V: TRBV7-9
D: .
CDR3: CASSFPTRSYNEQFF
DNA: TGTGCCAGCAGCTTCCCTACGCGGTCCTACAATGAGCAGTTCTTC

J: TRBJ2-6
size: .
V: TRBV4-1
D: TRBD1
CDR3: CASSRNRGFSGANVLTF
DNA: TGCGCCAGCAGCCGAAACAGGGGTTTTTCTGGGGCCAACGTCCTGACTTTC

J: TRBJ2-1
size: .
V: TRBV7-9
D: TRBD1
CDR3: CASSPQGAQFNEQFF
DNA: TGTGCCAGCAGCCCACAGGGGGCGCAATTCAATGAGCAGTTCTTC

J: TRBJ2-5
size: .
V: TRBV9
D: .
CDR3: CASSVANSGETQYF
DNA: TGTGCCAGCAGCGTAGCTAATTCCGGGGAGACCCAGTACTTC

J: TRBJ2-2
size: .
V: TRBV6-4
D: .
CDR3: CASSAGNTGELFF
DNA: TGTGCCAGCAGTGCAGGGAACACCGGGGAGCTGTTTTTT

J: TRBJ1-4
size: .
V: TRBV10-3
D: .
CDR3: CAISENPDNNEKLFF
DNA: TGTGCCATCAGTGAGAACCCGGACAATAATGAAAAACTGTTTTTT

J: TRBJ1-2
size: .
V: TRBV30
D: .
CDR3: CAWRPPQGQANYGYTF
DNA: TGTGCCTGGAGGCCTCCTCAGGGACAAGCGAACTATGGCTACACCTTC

J: TRBJ2-2
size: .
V: TRBV10-3
D: TRBD2
CDR3: CAISEREAYTGELFF
DNA: TGTGCCATCAGTGAACGGGAGGCGTACACCGGGGAGCTGTTTTTT

J: TRBJ2-1
size: .
V: TRBV7-9
D: .
CDR3: CASSLITRNEQFF
DNA: TGTGCCAGCAGCTTAATTACGCGGAATGAGCAGTTCTTC

J: TRBJ1-2
size: few
V: TRBV30
D: TRBD1
CDR3: CAHAPDRLSGGYTF
DNA: TGTGCCCATGCCCCGGACAGGCTCTCCGGTGGCTACACCTTC

J: TRBJ1-2
size: .
V: TRBV15
D: .
CDR3: CATSRDLSNYGYTF
DNA: TGTGCCACCAGCAGAGATCTGTCTAACTATGGCTACACCTTC

J: TRBJ2-7
size: .
V: TRBV5-4
D: TRBD2
CDR3: CASSGTSGSYEQYF
DNA: TGTGCCAGCAGCGGGACTAGCGGCTCCTACGAGCAGTACTTC

J: TRBJ2-1
size: once
V: TRBV11-2
D: .
CDR3: CASSHLGFSGSSYNEQFF
DNA: TGTGCCAGCAGCCATTTAGGGTTCAGCGGAAGCTCCTACAATGAGCAGTTCTTC

J: TRBJ1-1
size: .
V: TRBV18
D: TRBD1
CDR3: CASSPFRTGENTEAFF
DNA: TGTGCCAGCTCACCGTTTAGGACAGGGGAAAACACTGAAGCTTTCTTT